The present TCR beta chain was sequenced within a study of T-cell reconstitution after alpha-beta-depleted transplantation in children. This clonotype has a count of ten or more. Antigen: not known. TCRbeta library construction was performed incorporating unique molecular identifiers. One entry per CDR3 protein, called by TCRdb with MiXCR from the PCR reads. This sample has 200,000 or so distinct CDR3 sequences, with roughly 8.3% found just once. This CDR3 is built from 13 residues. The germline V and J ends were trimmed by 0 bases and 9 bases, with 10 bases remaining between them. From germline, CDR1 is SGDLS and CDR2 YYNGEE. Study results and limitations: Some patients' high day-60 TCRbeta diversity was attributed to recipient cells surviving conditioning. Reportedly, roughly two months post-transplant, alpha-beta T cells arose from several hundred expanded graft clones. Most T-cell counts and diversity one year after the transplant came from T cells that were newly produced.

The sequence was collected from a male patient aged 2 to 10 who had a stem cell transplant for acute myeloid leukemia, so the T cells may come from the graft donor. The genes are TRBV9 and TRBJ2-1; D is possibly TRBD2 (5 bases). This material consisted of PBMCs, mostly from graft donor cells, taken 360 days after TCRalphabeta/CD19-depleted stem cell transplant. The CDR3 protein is CASSVGGASEQFF. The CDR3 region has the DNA TGTGCCAGCAGCGTAGGGGGAGCCTCTGAGCAGTTCTTC.